In its sample, the clone carrying this T cell receptor (beta chain) was seen many times. The data were obtained in a study of early T cells in non-severe SARS-CoV-2 infection. CDR1 and CDR2 (germline): LNHDA, SQIVND (reference sequence). The CDR3 runs to 16 residues. The ends were cut back, 3 bases at V and 3 bases at J, with 16 bases in the middle. Using its own MiXCR run on the 5' RACE reads, TCRdb lists one record per CDR3 protein. The sample includes approximately 71,000 distinct CDR3 sequences, under 15% of them seen just once. The material sequenced was whole blood, taken at baseline. V usage is TRBV19 and J usage is TRBJ2-3, with D tentatively TRBD1 (7 bases). The origin of this receptor is an adult who was a healthcare worker with PCR-confirmed SARS-CoV-2 infection or an uninfected control (not recorded which). CDR3 DNA: TGTGCCAGTAGTATTGGCCAGGGGGGAACTACAGATACGCAGTATTTT. The encoded protein is CASSIGQGGTTDTQYF.